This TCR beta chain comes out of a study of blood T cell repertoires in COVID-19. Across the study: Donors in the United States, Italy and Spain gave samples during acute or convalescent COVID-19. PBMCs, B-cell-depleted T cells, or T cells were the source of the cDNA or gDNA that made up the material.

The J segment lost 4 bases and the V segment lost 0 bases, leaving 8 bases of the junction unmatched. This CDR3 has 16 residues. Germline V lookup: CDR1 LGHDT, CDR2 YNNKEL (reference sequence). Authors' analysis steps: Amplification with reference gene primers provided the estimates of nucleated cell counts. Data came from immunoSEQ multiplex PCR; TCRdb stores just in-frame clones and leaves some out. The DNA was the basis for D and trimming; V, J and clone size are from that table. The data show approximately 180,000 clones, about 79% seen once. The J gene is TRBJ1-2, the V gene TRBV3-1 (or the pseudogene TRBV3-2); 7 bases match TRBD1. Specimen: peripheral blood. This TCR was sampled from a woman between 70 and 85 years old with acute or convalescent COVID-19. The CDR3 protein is CASSQDLTGEPYGYTF. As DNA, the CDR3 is TGTGCCAGCAGCCAAGATCTCACAGGGGAACCCTATGGCTACACCTTC.